The T cell receptor (beta chain) under discussion was sequenced for a study of blood T cells in healthy people across ages. The study's findings and limits: Per million T cells, TCR beta diversity dropped about linearly as age rose.

This clonotype was seen at least ten times. What it binds is not known. For the second PCR, which ran for about 6 to 11 cycles, a sample-barcoded 5' primer and a J-beta primer mix were used. Each cDNA molecule, via a template-switch adaptor with 12 random nucleotides, was tagged. There were at least 3 million CDR3-containing paired-end reads obtained from each sample. From the 5' RACE reads, TCRdb called clonotypes with MiXCR, one entry per CDR3 protein. The data show about 700,000 distinct CDR3 sequences, with roughly 32% seen just once and approximately 15% held by the top ten. The length of the CDR3 is 14 residues. The V end lost 3 bases, the J end lost 6 bases, and 15 bases lay between the germline ends. Germline V gene sequence: CDR1 DFQATT, CDR2 SNEGSKA (reference sequence).

The origin of this receptor is an elderly woman in good health. The chain has TRBV20-1 and TRBJ2-1, with D perhaps assigned TRBD1 or TRBD2 (5 bases each). The sample comprised blood. As DNA, the CDR3 is TGCAGTGCTAGTCCTGGGACCCACTCCAATGAGCAGTTCTTC. It specifies CSASPGTHSNEQFF.